This T cell receptor beta chain came from a study of blood T cell repertoires in COVID-19. The wider study: Researchers got acute and convalescent COVID-19 samples from the United States, Italy and Spain. The analysed material was cDNA or gDNA that came from T cells, B-cell-depleted T cells, or PBMCs.

The age range of participants was about 18 to 100 years, with residence in fewer than 25 US areas. Before being deemed recovered, Cohort 3 donors had two negative PCRs, clearance, or symptom resolution. The CDR3 loop spans 16 amino acids. Trimming at V came to 0 bases and at J to 4 bases, leaving 8 bases not matched to a gene. CDR1 and CDR2 (germline): MNHEY, SVGAGI. Data came from immunoSEQ multiplex PCR; TCRdb stores just in-frame clones and leaves some out. The sample records some 490,000 clones, approximately 90% being singletons. The specimen sequenced was PBMCs or T cells enriched from blood (not recorded which). The chain recombines TRBV6-5 with TRBJ1-2, with TRBD1 matching 7 bases. This receptor was identified in an older woman who had recovered from COVID-19. The CDR3 here is CASSYSLLDRVYGYTF. CDR3 bases: TGTGCCAGCAGTTACTCGCTACTTGACAGGGTCTATGGCTACACCTTC.